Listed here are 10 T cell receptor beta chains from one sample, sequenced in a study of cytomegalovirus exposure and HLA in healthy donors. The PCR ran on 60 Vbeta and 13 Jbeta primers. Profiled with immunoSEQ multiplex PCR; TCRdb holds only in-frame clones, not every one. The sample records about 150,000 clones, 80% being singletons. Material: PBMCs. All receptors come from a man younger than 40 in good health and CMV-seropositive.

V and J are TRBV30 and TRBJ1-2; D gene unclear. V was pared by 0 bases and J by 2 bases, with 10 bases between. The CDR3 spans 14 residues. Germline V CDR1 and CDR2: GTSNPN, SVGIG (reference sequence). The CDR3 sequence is CAWSVATPNYGYTF. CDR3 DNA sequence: TGTGCCTGGAGTGTCGCGACACCGAACTATGGCTACACCTTC.

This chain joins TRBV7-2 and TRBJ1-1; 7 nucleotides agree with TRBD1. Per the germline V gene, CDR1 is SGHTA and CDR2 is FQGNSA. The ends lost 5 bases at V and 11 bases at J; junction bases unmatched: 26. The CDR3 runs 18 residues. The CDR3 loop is CASSQGRARVGDRRDAFF. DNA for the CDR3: TGTGCCAGCAGCCAGGGTAGGGCCAGGGTTGGGGACAGACGTGACGCTTTCTTT.

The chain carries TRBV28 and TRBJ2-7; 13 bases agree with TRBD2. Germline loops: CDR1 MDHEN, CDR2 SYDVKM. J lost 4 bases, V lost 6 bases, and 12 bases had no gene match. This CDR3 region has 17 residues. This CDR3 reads CASRVPVGLAGEYEQYF. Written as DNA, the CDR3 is TGTGCCAGCAGAGTTCCCGTTGGACTAGCGGGAGAGTACGAGCAGTACTTC.

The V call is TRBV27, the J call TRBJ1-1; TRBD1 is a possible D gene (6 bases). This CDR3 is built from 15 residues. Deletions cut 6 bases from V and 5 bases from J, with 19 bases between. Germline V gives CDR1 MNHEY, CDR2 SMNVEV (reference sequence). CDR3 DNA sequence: TGTGCCAGCAGATATAACAGGGAAGAGGTTACTGAAGCTTTCTTT. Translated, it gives CASRYNREEVTEAFF.

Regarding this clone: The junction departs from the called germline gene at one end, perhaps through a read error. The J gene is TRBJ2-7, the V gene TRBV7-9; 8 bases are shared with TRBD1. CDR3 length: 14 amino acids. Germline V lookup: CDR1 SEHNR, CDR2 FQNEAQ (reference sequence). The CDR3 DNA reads TGTTCCAGCAGCTTAAGACAGGGGCGGAACGAGCAGTACTTC. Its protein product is CSSSLRQGRNEQYF.

CDR3 residues: CSVDRTAGDTDTQYF. CDR3 nucleotides: TGCAGCGTTGACAGGACTGCCGGAGACACAGATACGCAGTATTTT. The genes are TRBV29-1 and TRBJ2-3; D perhaps matches TRBD2 (5 bases). This CDR3 has 15 amino acids. The V gene lost 3 bases and the J gene lost 2 bases, with 15 bases spanning the gap. The V gene's germline CDR1 is SQVTM and CDR2 ANQGSEA.

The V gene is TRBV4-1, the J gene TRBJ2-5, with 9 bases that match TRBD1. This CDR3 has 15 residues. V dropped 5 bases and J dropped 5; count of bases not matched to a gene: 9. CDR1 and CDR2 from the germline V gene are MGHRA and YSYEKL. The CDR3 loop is CASSIRYGQGETQYF. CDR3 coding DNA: TGCGCCAGCAGCATACGGTACGGACAGGGGGAGACCCAGTACTTC.

For the CDR3, the DNA is TGTGCCAGCAGTTTGGTCCGTTCGGGCTCCTACGAGCAGTACTTC. Its protein is CASSLVRSGSYEQYF. The chain combines TRBV28 with TRBJ2-7; D call uncertain. The germline V and J ends were trimmed by 3 bases and 0 bases, with 12 bases remaining between them. Per the germline V gene, CDR1 is MDHEN and CDR2 is SYDVKM. CDR3 length equals 15 residues.

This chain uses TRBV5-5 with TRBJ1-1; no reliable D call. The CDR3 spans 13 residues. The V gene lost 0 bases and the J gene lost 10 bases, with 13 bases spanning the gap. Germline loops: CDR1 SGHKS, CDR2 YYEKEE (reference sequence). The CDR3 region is CASSLAGKCSAFF. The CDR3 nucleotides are TGTGCCAGCAGCTTGGCCGGGAAGTGCTCAGCTTTCTTT.

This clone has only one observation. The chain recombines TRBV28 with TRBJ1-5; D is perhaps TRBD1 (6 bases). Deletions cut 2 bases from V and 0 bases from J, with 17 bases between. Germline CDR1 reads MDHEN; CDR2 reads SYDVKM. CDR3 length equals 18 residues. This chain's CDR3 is CASSLGRGGTYSNQPQHF. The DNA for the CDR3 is TGTGCCAGCAGTTTAGGCAGGGGCGGCACATATAGCAATCAGCCCCAGCATTTT.